This TCR beta chain was identified during a study of blood T cells in healthy people across ages (dated by TCRdb to between 2014 and 2017). For the study in its entirety: In model experiments, roughly one uniquely barcoded TCR beta cDNA molecule per two T cells was captured by template switching. Two additional independent replicas of 1 million unique cDNA reads from the same blood draw were analyzed for two donors (one aged 18 to 29 and one aged 80 or older). To avoid experimental bias, donors of different ages were randomly spread across the sequencing lanes. The study measured age-related changes in TCR beta repertoire diversity using deep sequencing normalized with unique cDNA molecular identifiers. The donors were split into four age groups: young (average around 16 years), middle-aged (about 40), aged (about 56) and long-lived (over 75). The research as a whole found: Bulk unsorted PBMC profiling prevented conclusive comparison of naive and antigen-experienced compartments. There was a strong correlation between observed TCR beta diversity and the percentage of naive T cells measured by flow cytometry. Compared with the aged group, the long-lived group had more naive CD4+ T cells, fewer expanded clones and increased TCR diversity, suggesting age selection. Estimates of total diversity from one million sequenced T cells were regarded as lower bounds and underestimates. Because the CMV infection status of the donors was unknown, age-related changes in expanded clonotypes may potentially have been confounded. As age increased, observed TCR beta diversity per million T cells dropped in a roughly linear way, and a significant reduction was already evident by age 40.

The germline V gene (reference sequence) provides CDR1 SEHNR and CDR2 FQNEAQ. The CDR3 starts with the cysteine, ends with the phenylalanine, and has 15 residues. The sequence is cut down to CDR3 DNA, 45 bases in frame from base 1. V trim: 5 bases; J trim: 3 bases; unmatched bases: 8. The 39 donors, aged 6 to 90 years, were systemically healthy Caucasian individuals from Russia. Around 10 milliliters of peripheral blood were collected from each donor into EDTA-treated Vacutainer tubes. PBMCs were isolated by Ficoll-Paque density-gradient centrifugation, with at least 7 million obtained per sample. Trizol reagent was used to extract total RNA from PBMCs, with at least 5 micrograms per sample. Naive CD45RAhigh/CD27high T cell percentages were measured by flow cytometry on a PBMC aliquot from every donor. Library creation used 5' RACE. The sequencer was an Illumina HiSeq 2500. A second PCR of roughly 6 to 11 cycles was performed with a sample-barcoded 5' primer and a J-beta primer mix. Each TCR beta cDNA molecule received a unique molecular identifier from a template-switch 5' adaptor carrying 12 random nucleotides. Each sample yielded at least 2.5 million CDR3-containing paired-end reads. The Mint cDNA synthesis kit, primed by a TRBC-specific oligonucleotide, was used to synthesize first-strand cDNA from all RNA. Following uracil-DNA glycosylase treatment, all cDNA underwent a first 18-cycle PCR with the universal primers M1SS and BC2_uni_R. The authors' analysis ran thus. Each sample was normalized by randomly selecting 1 million high-quality reads, each carrying a distinct molecular identifier. Instead of being binned into consensus sequences, reads that shared molecular identifiers were thrown out. MiTCR, set to a Q25 quality threshold and the strictest error-elimination algorithm, was used for CDR3 identification, clonotype clustering and error correction. A nonparametric unseen species model with Euler transformation was used to estimate a lower bound on total TCR beta diversity. TCRdb reanalyzed the raw reads on its own, using fastp at Q25 for trimming and MiXCR for clone calling, and kept in-frame beta chains. CDR3 protein duplicates are merged, each entry listing the most common genes and DNA. TCRdb assigned the V and J calls; the authors' analysis was not used. This sample has approximately 1,100,000 distinct CDR3 sequences in its table, and around 45% of those were observed once. The top ten hold 15% to 20% of the sample.

This clonotype was observed a handful of times. Which antigen it targets is not known. Base qualities are not at hand, and no much larger clone is one base apart. The source material was blood. This sequence originates from a woman aged 55-70 years in good health. The rearrangement combines TRBV7-9 with TRBJ1-2, with 8 bases aligning to TRBD1. The base sequence is TGTGCCAGCAGCCCGGACAGGGTTGATGACTATGGCTACACCTTC. This gives the protein CASSPDRVDDYGYTF.